One sample yielded the 3 T cell receptor beta chains listed below, sequenced in a study of blood T cell repertoires in COVID-19. Measured with immunoSEQ multiplex PCR; TCRdb has only the in-frame clones, and not every one. The sample has about 210,000 clones, approximately 85% seen once. Source material: peripheral blood. Source of these receptors: a middle-aged man with COVID-19, enrolled during active disease.

The chain has TRBV18 and TRBJ1-1, with 7 bases lining up with TRBD1. With V trimmed by 6 bases and J by 1 base, 5 bases remained unmatched. Germline loops: CDR1 KGHSH, CDR2 LQKENI. The CDR3 spans 14 residues. The CDR3 protein is CASSPGQKNTEAFF. CDR3 sequence (DNA): TGTGCCAGCTCGCCGGGACAGAAGAACACTGAAGCTTTCTTT.

V gene TRBV19 combines with J gene TRBJ1-6, with TRBD1 identical over 8 bases. CDR1 and CDR2 from the germline V gene are LNHDA and SQIVND (reference sequence). The V segment lost 2 bases and the J segment 8 bases; nucleotides outside the gene matches: 2. This CDR3 is built from 14 residues. The CDR3 here is CASSITGGDSPLHF. In DNA form, the CDR3 reads TGTGCCAGTAGTATAACAGGGGGTGATTCACCCCTCCACTTT.

The chain uses TRBV10-3 and TRBJ1-1, with D possibly being TRBD1 (5 bases). The V end was cut by 2 bases, the J end by 5 bases, with 12 bases between. Germline lookup yields CDR1 ENHRY and CDR2 SYGVKD. This CDR3 is 14 amino acids long. The CDR3 sequence is CAISEKLGGTEAFF. The CDR3 DNA is TGTGCCATCAGTGAGAAGCTTGGGGGGACTGAAGCTTTCTTT.